This entry lists 7 T cell receptor beta chains sequenced from one sample in a study of neoadjuvant anti-PD-1 for oral cavity cancer (dated by TCRdb to the early 2020s). Library prep was done by the immunoSEQ multiplex PCR assay. TCRdb took over this immuneACCESS table, retaining in-frame rearrangements with V and J assigned. Such tables are incomplete; in checked studies, under half of the missing clones stem from an unresolved V gene, and the remainder is unexplained. Across this sample there are about 12,000 clones, with around 60% seen only once. 9% to 15% of the sample comes from the top ten. The time point tag for this specimen amounts to: before neoadjuvant nivolumab. The starting material was tumor tissue, obtained before nivolumab (anti-PD-1) treatment. The receptors originated from a person aged 35-79 years with oral cavity squamous cell carcinoma.

The gene calls are TRBV6-6 and TRBJ1-5; D is undetermined. CDR3 length: 15 amino acids. In germline, CDR1 is MNHNY, CDR2 SVGAGI (reference sequence). V lost 0 bases and J lost 1, with 7 bases in between. CDR3 bases: TGTGCCAGCAGTTACTCGAAGGACAGCAATCAGCCCCAGCATTTT. Residues: CASSYSKDSNQPQHF.

This clone was detected only a few times. V and J are TRBV19 and TRBJ1-5; TRBD1 matches at 10 bases. The CDR3 totals 18 residues. J was trimmed by 5 bases and V by 1 base; bases with no gene match: 11. Per the germline V gene, CDR1 is LNHDA and CDR2 is SQIVND (reference sequence). The CDR3 region is CASSIVPGQGFGDQPQHF. In nucleotides, the CDR3 is TGTGCCAGTAGTATAGTACCGGGACAGGGGTTCGGGGATCAGCCCCAGCATTTT. Full variable domain (rest looked up from reference TRBV19 and TRBJ1-5): DGGITQSPKYLFRKEGQNVTLSCEQNLNHDAMYWYRQDPGQGLRLIYYSQIVNDFQKGDIAEGYSVSREKKESFPLTVTSAQKNPTAFYLCASSIVPGQGFGDQPQHFGDGTRLSIL.

This clone was detected a few times. V is TRBV27 and J is TRBJ2-3; 10 nucleotides agree with TRBD2. This CDR3 comprises 16 residues. V lost 3 bases, J lost 6 bases, and 9 bases stayed unmatched. Looked up from germline, CDR1 is MNHEY and CDR2 is SMNVEV (reference sequence). The CDR3 here is CASSFGLAAKSDTQYF. The CDR3 bases are TGTGCCAGCAGTTTCGGACTAGCGGCGAAGTCGGATACGCAGTATTTT.

This clone was seen more than once but under ten times. CDR3 nucleotide sequence: TGTGCCAGCAGCCCGACAGGGATAAACACCGGGGAGCTGTTTTTT. Its translation is CASSPTGINTGELFF. The V gene is TRBV7-8, the J gene TRBJ2-2, with TRBD1 matching 7 bases. The CDR3 sequence is 15 residues long. Germline V gives CDR1 SGHVS, CDR2 FQNEAQ. J gave up 2 bases and V 5 bases, and 5 bases lay outside the gene matches.

V and J are TRBV10-1 and TRBJ1-3; D not certain. Trimming removed 3 bases from V and 0 bases from J, with 12 bases in between. The germline gives CDR1 WNHNN, CDR2 SYGVQD (reference sequence). The CDR3 is 16 residues long. CDR3 nucleotide sequence: TGCGCCAGCAGTGACCCCTCGGAGCTCTCTGGAAACACCATATATTTT. Translating gives CASSDPSELSGNTIYF.

V is TRBV19 and J is TRBJ2-2; 7 bases are a match to TRBD2. The CDR3 consists of 14 residues. V gave up 7 bases and J gave up 8 bases; unmatched junction bases: 10. Germline V gene sequence: CDR1 LNHDA, CDR2 SQIVND (reference sequence). The CDR3 reads CASTGTIVKGELFF. The CDR3 bases are TGTGCCAGTACGGGGACTATAGTGAAGGGGGAGCTGTTTTTT.

The V and J genes are TRBV28 and TRBJ2-7; D gene ambiguous. The germline V gene has CDR1 MDHEN and CDR2 SYDVKM. The V and J ends lost 10 bases and 4 bases respectively, with 17 bases between them. The CDR3 totals 13 residues. The CDR3 DNA follows: TGTGCCACTTCCCGGTTAAGGTCTTACGAGCAGTACTTC. It is translated as CATSRLRSYEQYF.